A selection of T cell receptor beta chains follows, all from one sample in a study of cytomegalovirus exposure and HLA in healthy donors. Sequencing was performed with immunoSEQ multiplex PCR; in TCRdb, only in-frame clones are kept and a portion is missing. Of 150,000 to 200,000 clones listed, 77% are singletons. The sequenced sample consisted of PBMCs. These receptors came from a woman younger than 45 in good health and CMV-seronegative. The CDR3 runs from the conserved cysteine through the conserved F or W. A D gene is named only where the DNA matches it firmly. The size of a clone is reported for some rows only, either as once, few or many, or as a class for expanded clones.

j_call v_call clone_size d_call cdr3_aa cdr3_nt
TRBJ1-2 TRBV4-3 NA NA CASSQEVGRTSGYTF TGCGCCAGCAGCCAGGAGGTGGGCAGGACGAGTGGCTACACCTTC
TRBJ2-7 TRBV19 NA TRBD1 CASSIGTGHTYEQYF TGTGCCAGTAGTATCGGGACAGGCCACACCTACGAGCAGTACTTC
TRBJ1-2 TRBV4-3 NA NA CASSQDPGEAYGYTF TGCGCCAGCAGCCAGGACCCGGGAGAAGCCTATGGCTACACCTTC
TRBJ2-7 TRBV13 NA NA CASSGRDFLSYEQYF TGTGCCAGCAGCGGCCGGGACTTTCTTTCCTACGAGCAGTACTTC
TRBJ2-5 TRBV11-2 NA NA CASSLRLANRESETQYF TGTGCCAGCAGCTTAAGGTTGGCAAACAGGGAGTCTGAGACCCAGTACTTC
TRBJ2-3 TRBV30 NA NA CAWSASTNTDTQYF TGTGCCTGGAGTGCCTCTACCAACACAGATACGCAGTATTTT
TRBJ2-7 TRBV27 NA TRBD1 CATWDRGYEQYF TGTGCCACCTGGGACAGGGGCTACGAGCAGTACTTC
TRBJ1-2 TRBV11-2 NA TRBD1 CASSLGQGALYGYTF TGTGCCAGCAGCTTAGGGCAGGGGGCCCTCTATGGCTACACCTTC
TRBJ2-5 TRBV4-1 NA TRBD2 CASSQEWGSGGARGETQYF TGCGCCAGCAGCCAAGAATGGGGTAGCGGGGGGGCCCGGGGGGAGACCCAGTACTTC
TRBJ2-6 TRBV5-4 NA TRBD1 CASSFWTGTSGANVLTF TGTGCCAGCAGCTTTTGGACAGGGACCTCTGGGGCCAACGTCCTGACTTTC
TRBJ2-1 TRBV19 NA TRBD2 CASSSGLADSYNEQFF TGTGCCAGTAGTTCGGGACTAGCGGACTCCTACAATGAGCAGTTCTTC
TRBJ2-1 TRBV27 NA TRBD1 CASSLTGGPYNEQFF TGTGCCAGCAGTCTGACAGGGGGTCCTTACAATGAGCAGTTCTTC
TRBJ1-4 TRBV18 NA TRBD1 CASSSPGQGNEKLFF TGTGCCAGCTCATCGCCGGGACAGGGGAATGAAAAACTGTTTTTT
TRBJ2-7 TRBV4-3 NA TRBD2 CASSQEPPGSGSSYEQYF TGCGCCAGCAGCCAAGAACCCCCCGGTAGCGGGAGCTCCTACGAGCAGTACTTC
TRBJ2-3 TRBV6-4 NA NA CASSRSGDGTDTQYF TGTGCCAGCAGCCGCTCGGGGGACGGCACAGATACGCAGTATTTT
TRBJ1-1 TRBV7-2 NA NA CASSFGGNTEAFF TGTGCCAGCAGCTTTGGCGGGAACACTGAAGCTTTCTTT
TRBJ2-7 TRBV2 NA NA CASSRFADIADSPYEQYF TGTGCCAGCAGCCGATTCGCCGATATAGCGGATTCTCCCTACGAGCAGTACTTC
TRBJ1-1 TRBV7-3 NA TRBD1 CASSRQGQNTEAFF TGTGCCAGCAGCCGACAGGGCCAGAACACTGAAGCTTTCTTT
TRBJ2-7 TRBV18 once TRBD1 CASSPPDRGTEQYF TGTGCCAGCTCACCACCCGACAGGGGAACCGAGCAGTACTTC
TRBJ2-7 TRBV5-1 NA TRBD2 CASSWGGQRGSYEQYF TGCGCCAGCAGCTGGGGGGGCCAGCGGGGGAGCTACGAGCAGTACTTC
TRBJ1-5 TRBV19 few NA CASSRYQEISFFSNQPQHF TGTGCCAGTAGCCGTTATCAGGAAATCTCGTTTTTTAGCAATCAGCCCCAGCATTTT
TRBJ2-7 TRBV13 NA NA CASSPPRGLRNEQYF TGTGCCAGCAGCCCTCCTCGCGGTCTTCGGAACGAGCAGTACTTC
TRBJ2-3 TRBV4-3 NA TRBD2 CASSLGLAGRARDTQYF TGCGCCAGCAGCCTTGGACTAGCGGGAAGAGCGAGGGATACGCAGTATTTT
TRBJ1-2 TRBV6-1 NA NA CASSGRTENYGYTF TGTGCCAGCAGTGGCCGCACGGAGAACTATGGCTACACCTTC
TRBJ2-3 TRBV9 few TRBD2 CASSVATAASGRVTDTQYF TGTGCCAGCAGCGTAGCTACGGCGGCTAGCGGGAGGGTCACAGATACGCAGTATTTT
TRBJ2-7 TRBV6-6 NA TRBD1 CASRGPGQEVKQYF TGTGCCAGCAGGGGTCCTGGACAGGAGGTTAAGCAGTACTTC
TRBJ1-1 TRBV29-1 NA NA CSVEGPITEAFF TGCAGCGTTGAAGGGCCGATCACTGAAGCTTTCTTT
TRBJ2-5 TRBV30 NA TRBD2 CAWSVRASGRETQYF TGTGCCTGGAGTGTACGGGCTAGCGGGAGAGAGACCCAGTACTTC
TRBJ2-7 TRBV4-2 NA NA CASSQDGRRGNYEQYF TGTGCCAGCAGCCAAGACGGACGGCGCGGGAACTACGAGCAGTACTTC
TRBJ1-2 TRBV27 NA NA CASSFAGDGYTF TGTGCCAGCAGTTTCGCGGGGGACGGCTACACCTTC
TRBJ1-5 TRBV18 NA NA CASSENSNQPQHF TGTGCCAGCTCAGAGAATAGCAATCAGCCCCAGCATTTT
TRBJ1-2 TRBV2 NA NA CASSEAFFLTEDYGYTF TGTGCCAGCAGTGAAGCTTTCTTTCTTACGGAGGACTATGGCTACACCTTC
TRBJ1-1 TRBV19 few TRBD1 CASSPRQGEGAFF TGTGCCAGTAGTCCAAGACAGGGCGAGGGAGCTTTCTTT
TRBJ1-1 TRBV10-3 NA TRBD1 CAITRTGQVNTEAFF TGTGCCATCACTCGGACAGGGCAGGTGAACACTGAAGCTTTCTTT
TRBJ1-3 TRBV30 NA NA CAWSAGGGGWGVGNTIYF TGTGCCTGGAGTGCCGGGGGGGGTGGATGGGGCGTCGGAAACACCATATATTTT
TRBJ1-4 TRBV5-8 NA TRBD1 CASSLGQGAATNEKLFF TGTGCCAGCAGCTTGGGACAGGGGGCCGCAACTAATGAAAAACTGTTTTTT
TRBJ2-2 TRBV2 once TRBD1 CASSDGGRGSGTGFRTGELFF TGTGCCAGCAGTGACGGGGGGAGGGGTTCCGGGACAGGGTTCCGCACCGGGGAGCTGTTTTTT
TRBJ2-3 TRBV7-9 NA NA CSSSLSSDTQYF TGTTCCAGCAGCTTATCCTCAGATACGCAGTATTTT
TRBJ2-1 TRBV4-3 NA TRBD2 CASSPGTGLAVYNEQFF TGCGCCAGCAGCCCCGGAACGGGACTAGCGGTTTACAATGAGCAGTTCTTC
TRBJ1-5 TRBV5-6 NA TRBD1 CASSPGTGWVEQPQHF TGTGCCAGCAGCCCCGGGACAGGGTGGGTGGAACAGCCCCAGCATTTT
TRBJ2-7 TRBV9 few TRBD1 CASSVGRDRAYYEQYF TGTGCCAGCAGCGTAGGAAGGGACAGAGCATACTACGAGCAGTACTTC
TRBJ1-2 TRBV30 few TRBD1 CAWSVIGQGANTF TGTGCCTGGAGTGTAATAGGACAGGGGGCGAACACCTTC
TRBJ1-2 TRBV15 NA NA CATSRTLGRGGYTF TGTGCCACCAGCAGAACACTGGGCAGGGGTGGCTACACCTTC
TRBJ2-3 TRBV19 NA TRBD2 CASTPSGGEGYTQYF TGTGCCAGTACCCCTAGCGGGGGCGAGGGATATACGCAGTATTTT
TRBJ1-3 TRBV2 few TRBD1 CARTRGQGRHGGNTIYF TGTGCCAGGACTCGGGGACAGGGGAGACACGGTGGAAACACCATATATTTT
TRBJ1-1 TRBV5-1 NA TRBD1 CASSLVAGGVTEAFF TGCGCCAGCAGCTTGGTGGCAGGGGGCGTCACTGAAGCTTTCTTT
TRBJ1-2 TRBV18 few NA CASSPRRGSNLNYGYTF TGTGCCAGCTCACCACGGCGGGGCTCTAATCTTAACTATGGCTACACCTTC
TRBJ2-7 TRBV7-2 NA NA CASSSMASTGAYEQYF TGTGCCAGCAGTTCTATGGCCTCGACAGGAGCCTACGAGCAGTACTTC
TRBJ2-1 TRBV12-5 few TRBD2 CASGHGGGEQFF TGTGCTAGTGGTCATGGCGGGGGTGAGCAGTTCTTC
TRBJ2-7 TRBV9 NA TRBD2 CASSPSGAGGYEQYF TGTGCCAGCAGCCCCAGTGGAGCGGGAGGCTACGAGCAGTACTTC
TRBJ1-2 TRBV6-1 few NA CASSYSGFGYTF TGTGCCAGCAGTTATTCGGGGTTTGGCTACACCTTC
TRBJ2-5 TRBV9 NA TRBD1 CASSPRDRGWETQYF TGTGCCAGCAGCCCCAGGGACAGGGGATGGGAGACCCAGTACTTC
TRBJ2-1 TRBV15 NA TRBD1 CATSRDSWDREVNEQFF TGTGCCACCAGCAGAGATAGTTGGGACAGGGAAGTAAATGAGCAGTTCTTC
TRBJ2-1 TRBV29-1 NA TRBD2 CSVGSGSGAYNEQFF TGCAGCGTTGGTAGCGGGAGTGGTGCCTACAATGAGCAGTTCTTC
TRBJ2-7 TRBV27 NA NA CASSSPGLRSYEQYF TGTGCCAGCAGTTCCCCGGGACTCAGATCCTACGAGCAGTACTTC
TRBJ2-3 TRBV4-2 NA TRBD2 CASSQALAGYTDTQYF TGTGCCAGCAGCCAAGCACTAGCGGGCTACACAGATACGCAGTATTTT
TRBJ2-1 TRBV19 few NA CASRVEEDEQFF TGTGCCAGTAGGGTCGAGGAGGATGAGCAGTTCTTC
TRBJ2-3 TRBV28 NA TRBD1 CASSPRGQGTDTQYF TGTGCCAGCAGCCCTAGGGGACAGGGGACAGATACGCAGTATTTT